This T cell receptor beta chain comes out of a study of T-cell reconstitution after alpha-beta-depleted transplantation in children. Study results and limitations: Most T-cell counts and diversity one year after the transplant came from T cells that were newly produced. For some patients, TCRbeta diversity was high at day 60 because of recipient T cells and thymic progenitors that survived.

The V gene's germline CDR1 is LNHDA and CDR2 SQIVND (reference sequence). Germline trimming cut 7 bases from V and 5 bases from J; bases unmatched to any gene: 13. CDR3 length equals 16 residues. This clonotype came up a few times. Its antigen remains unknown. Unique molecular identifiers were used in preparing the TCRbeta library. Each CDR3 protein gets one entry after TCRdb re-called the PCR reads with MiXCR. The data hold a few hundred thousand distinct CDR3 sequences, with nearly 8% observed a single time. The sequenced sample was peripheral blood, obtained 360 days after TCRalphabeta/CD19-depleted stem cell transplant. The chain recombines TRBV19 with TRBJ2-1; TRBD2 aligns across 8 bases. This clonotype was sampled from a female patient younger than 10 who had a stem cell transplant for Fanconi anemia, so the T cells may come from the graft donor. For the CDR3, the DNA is TGTGCCAGTACCTCGAGAGCGGGAGTGTTGGACAATGAGCAGTTCTTC. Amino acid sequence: CASTSRAGVLDNEQFF. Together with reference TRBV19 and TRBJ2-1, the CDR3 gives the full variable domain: DGGITQSPKYLFRKEGQNVTLSCEQNLNHDAMYWYRQDPGQGLRLIYYSQIVNDFQKGDIAEGYSVSREKKESFPLTVTSAQKNPTAFYLCASTSRAGVLDNEQFFGPGTRLTVL.